A single T cell receptor beta chain is shown here with its context. Trimming left V 8 bases short and J 4 bases short, with 9 bases between. Germline CDR1 MRHNA, CDR2 SNTAGT. The CDR3 is 13 amino acids. This entry comes from a study of blood T cell repertoires in COVID-19. Study as a whole: The United States, Italy and Spain provided the acute and convalescent COVID-19 samples.

Clinical history as reported by participants underpinned cohort assignment. Original data processing: The assay estimated nucleated cells by amplifying reference gene primers. TCRdb keeps only in-frame clones here, not all; method: immunoSEQ multiplex PCR. Clonal size and the V and J genes are those of that table, whereas D and trimming came from the DNA. The profile covers about 240,000 clones, with 70% to 90% appearing a single time and 2.5% to 3.5% taken by the ten largest. The specimen sequenced was PBMCs or T cells enriched from blood (not recorded which). V usage is TRBV6-4 and J usage is TRBJ1-6; no firm D call. The sequence was collected from a middle-aged woman with acute COVID-19. The CDR3 DNA reads as TGTGCCAGCTCTCGAGAATATAATTCACCCCTCCACTTT. Protein product: CASSREYNSPLHF.